The 30 T cell receptor beta chains presented below share a single source sample, sequenced in a study of T-cell memory formation after mild COVID-19. TCRdb re-analysed the 5' RACE reads in MiXCR, keeping a single row per CDR3 protein. Of around 400,000 distinct CDR3 sequences in the sample, 20% to 25% were seen once. Sequenced material: PBMCs or a T cell subset sorted from them (not recorded which). These receptors originate from an adult woman who had mild COVID-19 (a few samples of this study predate the infection). Cell type and time point are not known.

This clonotype came up many times. The chain has TRBV29-1 and TRBJ1-5; D not certain. The V gene lost 0 bases and the J gene lost 6 bases, with 9 bases spanning the gap. The germline CDR1 and CDR2 sequences are SQVTM and ANQGSEA. CDR3 length: 13 residues. DNA of the CDR3: TGCAGCGTTGAAGAGAACGAATTTCAGCCCCAGCATTTT. Amino acids: CSVEENEFQPQHF.

This clonotype was observed a handful of times. J is TRBJ1-4 and V is TRBV12-3 or TRBV12-4; possible D gene TRBD1, 5 bases. Trimming shortened V by 2 bases and J by 3 bases, and 7 bases separated the two germline ends. The CDR3 runs 14 residues. The CDR3 reads CASSLQGSNEKLFF. CDR3 DNA: TGTGCCAGCAGTTTACAGGGATCTAATGAAAAACTGTTTTTT.

This clonotype was seen more than once but under ten times. This sequence joins TRBV7-3 and TRBJ2-5; D is perhaps TRBD1 (6 bases). This CDR3 has 16 residues. Germline-derived CDR1 and CDR2 are SGHTA and FQGTGA. V lost 2 bases to trimming and J lost 1 base, with 14 bases between them. CDR3 in amino acids: CASSLQGKRAQETQYF. CDR3 sequence (DNA): TGTGCCAGCAGCTTACAGGGGAAAAGGGCCCAAGAGACCCAGTACTTC.

The V and J genes are TRBV27 and TRBJ1-6, with 8 positions matching TRBD1. The germline CDR1 and CDR2 sequences are MNHEY and SMNVEV (reference sequence). The CDR3 has 15 amino acids. V shed 6 bases, J shed 13 bases, and the junction held 14 bases outside the gene matches. CDR3 DNA: TGTGCCAGCAGCCAAGAGGGCCAGGGGGCTGGGCCCCTCCACTTT. Its translation is CASSQEGQGAGPLHF.

The sample holds a few counts of this clonotype. In DNA form, the CDR3 reads TGTGCCAGCAGTCCTTGGCGGACCCGGGCAGGTACGCAGTATTTT. It is translated as CASSPWRTRAGTQYF. The V and J genes are TRBV7-9 and TRBJ2-3; D remains unclear. Trimming shortened V by 6 bases and J by 8 bases, and 21 bases separated the two germline ends. CDR1 and CDR2 from the germline V gene are SEHNR and FQNEAQ (reference sequence). This CDR3 has 15 residues.

This clonotype was picked up many times. This chain connects TRBV6-2 or TRBV6-3 to TRBJ2-3, with D perhaps being TRBD1 or TRBD2 (5 bases each). The length of the CDR3 is 15 residues. Looked up from germline, CDR1 is MNHEY and CDR2 is SVGEGT. The germline V and J ends were trimmed by 8 bases and 2 bases, with 17 bases remaining between them. CDR3 residues: CASGAGTHITDTQYF. The CDR3 bases are TGTGCCAGCGGAGCCGGGACCCACATCACAGATACGCAGTATTTT.

This chain uses TRBV20-1 with TRBJ2-3; D remains ambiguous. This CDR3 spans 11 amino acids. Deletions cut 6 bases from V and 10 bases from J, with 14 bases between. CDR1 DFQATT and CDR2 SNEGSKA come from the germline V gene (reference sequence). CDR3 amino acids: CSARHDFSQYF. CDR3 nucleotide sequence: TGCAGTGCCAGACACGATTTTTCGCAGTATTTT.

This chain uses TRBV6-6 with TRBJ2-3; 11 nucleotides agree with TRBD2. Germline V gene sequence: CDR1 MNHNY, CDR2 SVGAGI (reference sequence). Unmatched junction bases numbered 2, after V lost 6 bases and J lost 0 bases. CDR3 size: 15 residues. CDR3: CASRASGGSTDTQYF. Here the CDR3 DNA reads TGTGCCAGCAGAGCTAGCGGGGGGAGCACAGATACGCAGTATTTT.

This chain uses TRBV6-2 or TRBV6-3 with TRBJ1-5, with D unclear. Germline assignment: CDR1 MNHEY and CDR2 SVGEGT. CDR3 length: 13 residues. Trimming removed 5 bases from V and 4 bases from J, with 9 bases in between. CDR3 DNA: TGTGCCAGCAGTAAGACACGGAATCAGCCCCAGCATTTT. Its protein product is CASSKTRNQPQHF.

This clonotype turned up a few times. The chain is built from TRBV6-4 and TRBJ1-6; D uncertain. The germline gives CDR1 MRHNA, CDR2 SNTAGT. This CDR3 is built from 15 residues. V was clipped by 5 bases and J by 0 bases, with 8 bases between them. The CDR3 DNA is TGTGCCAGCAGTTTAGATTTCTCCTATAATTCACCCCTCCACTTT. Translated, it gives CASSLDFSYNSPLHF.

The V gene is TRBV12-3 or TRBV12-4, the J gene TRBJ1-5; 10 nucleotides align to TRBD1. Trimming took 6 bases from V and 4 from J; bases not matched to a gene: 9. There are 16 residues in the CDR3. The CDR3 protein is CASRTSGTGANQPQHF. The CDR3 nucleotides are TGTGCCAGCAGGACCTCAGGGACAGGGGCAAATCAGCCCCAGCATTTT.

The rearrangement uses TRBV4-3 and TRBJ1-6, with 9 bases matching TRBD1. There are 16 residues in the CDR3. The junction had 8 bases not matched to a gene; V was cut back by 2 bases and J by 9 bases. Germline values: CDR1 LGHNA, CDR2 YSLEER. Here the CDR3 reads CASSQSGTGSGSPLHF. CDR3 bases: TGCGCCAGCAGCCAATCCGGGACAGGGTCAGGTTCACCCCTCCACTTT.

This clonotype appeared a few times. CDR3 nucleotide sequence: TGCGCCAGCAGCCAAGAGGGGCTAGCGCCAACGAACACCGGGGAGCTGTTTTTT. Its protein is CASSQEGLAPTNTGELFF. V and J are TRBV4-3 and TRBJ2-2; a weak D match, TRBD2 (6 bases). This CDR3 is built from 18 residues. Germline V gene sequence: CDR1 LGHNA, CDR2 YSLEER. The ends were cut back, 0 bases at V and 0 bases at J, with 14 bases in the middle.

This clonotype was seen more than once but under ten times. V is TRBV12-3 or TRBV12-4 and J is TRBJ2-1; maybe TRBD1 (5 bases). CDR3 size: 14 residues. Trimming left V 1 base short and J 9 bases short, with 13 bases between. CDR3 amino acids: CASSLGQGWGEQFF. In DNA form, the CDR3 reads TGTGCCAGCAGTTTAGGGCAGGGTTGGGGTGAGCAGTTCTTC.

The chain has TRBV29-1 and TRBJ1-3; 10 bases are a match to TRBD1. CDR3 length: 16 amino acids. Germline trimming cut 4 bases from V and 0 bases from J; bases unmatched to any gene: 6. Germline V gene sequence: CDR1 SQVTM, CDR2 ANQGSEA. The CDR3 DNA reads as TGCAGCGTTGCGGACAGGGGGGGAAGCTCTGGAAACACCATATATTTT. Amino acid sequence: CSVADRGGSSGNTIYF.

This clonotype was seen a handful of times. The chain employs TRBV3-1 and TRBJ2-5; D is ambiguous. The V gene lost 4 bases and the J gene lost 2 bases, with 5 bases spanning the gap. This CDR3 has 12 residues. CDR1 and CDR2 from the germline V gene are LGHDT and YNNKEL (reference sequence). The CDR3 region is CASSRWQETQYF. Written as DNA, the CDR3 is TGTGCCAGCAGCCGGTGGCAAGAGACCCAGTACTTC.

V is TRBV24-1 and J is TRBJ2-3; D gene unclear. The CDR3 loop spans 13 amino acids. Trimming stripped 3 bases from V and 3 bases from J, with 6 bases between. Germline CDR1 reads KGHDR; CDR2 reads SFDVKD. CDR3: CATSDPLTDTQYF. In DNA form, the CDR3 reads TGTGCCACCAGTGATCCGCTGACAGATACGCAGTATTTT.

This clonotype was counted between two and nine times. This chain uses TRBV5-1 with TRBJ2-1; 11 positions agree with TRBD2. The germline gives CDR1 SGHRS, CDR2 YFSETQ. The CDR3 extends over 16 amino acids. Trimming cost V 6 bases and J 1 base; bases outside gene matches: 6. CDR3 in DNA: TGCGCCAGCACCAATAGCGGGAGGGCTTCCTACAATGAGCAGTTCTTC. Its protein product is CASTNSGRASYNEQFF. The variable domain in full, completed from reference TRBV5-1 and TRBJ2-1, reads KAGVTQTPRYLIKTRGQQVTLSCSPISGHRSVSWYQQTPGQGLQFLFEYFSETQRNKGNFPGRFSGRQFSNSRSEMNVSTLELGDSALYLCASTNSGRASYNEQFFGPGTRLTVL.

In its sample, this clonotype was seen a few times. The genes are TRBV24-1 and TRBJ1-3; D not resolved. The CDR3 contains 14 residues. Germline V lookup: CDR1 KGHDR, CDR2 SFDVKD. The V end was cut by 3 bases, the J end by 0 bases, with 5 bases between. The CDR3 nucleotides read TGTGCCACCAGTGATGTGGTCTCTGGAAACACCATATATTTT. Translated, it gives CATSDVVSGNTIYF.

The V gene is TRBV7-6, the J gene TRBJ1-6; a possible D gene is TRBD1 (5 bases). CDR3 size: 15 residues. The germline V and J ends were trimmed by 4 bases and 10 bases, with 17 bases remaining between them. In germline, CDR1 is SGHVS, CDR2 FNYEAQ. In DNA form, the CDR3 reads TGTGCCAGCAGCTCGAAGGGGCAGGGTGGATCACCCCTCCACTTT. It specifies CASSSKGQGGSPLHF. Filled out from reference TRBV7-6 and TRBJ1-6, the complete variable domain reads GAGVSQSPRYKVTKRGQDVALRCDPISGHVSLYWYRQALGQGPEFLTYFNYEAQQDKSGLPNDRFSAERPEGSISTLTIQRTEQRDSAMYRCASSSKGQGGSPLHFGNGTRLTVT.

For the CDR3, the DNA is TGTGCCATCAGTGCCTTAGAGGGACAGTACAATGAGCAGTTCTTC. It specifies CAISALEGQYNEQFF. This chain connects TRBV10-3 to TRBJ2-1, with 7 bases lining up with TRBD1. The CDR3 consists of 15 residues. Germline V gene sequence: CDR1 ENHRY, CDR2 SYGVKD. V shed 4 bases and J 4 bases; nucleotides not matched to a gene: 7.

The sample holds a few counts of this clonotype. The genes are TRBV6-2 or TRBV6-3 and TRBJ2-2, with TRBD1 matching 7 bases. Looked up from germline, CDR1 is MNHEY and CDR2 is SVGEGT. CDR3 length equals 15 residues. The V and J ends lost 4 bases and 3 bases, in that order; junction bases with no gene match: 5. DNA of the CDR3: TGTGCCAGCAGTTGGACCGGGACAGACACCGGGGAGCTGTTTTTT. The encoded protein is CASSWTGTDTGELFF.

A few counts support this clonotype. This chain uses TRBV10-3 with TRBJ1-2; tentative D call: TRBD1 (5 bases). The CDR3 spans 14 residues. Germline values: CDR1 ENHRY, CDR2 SYGVKD. Trimming removed 8 bases from V and 6 bases from J, with 19 bases in between. The CDR3 coding sequence is TGTGCCATCTCTTCGGACCCGGGGCGCGATGGCTACACCTTC. It encodes CAISSDPGRDGYTF.

V usage is TRBV7-9 and J usage is TRBJ1-4; no clear D gene. With 5 bases removed from V and 3 bases from J, the gap between germline ends came to 13 bases. Germline V gene sequence: CDR1 SEHNR, CDR2 FQNEAQ (reference sequence). There are 15 residues in the CDR3. The CDR3 DNA is TGTGCCAGCAGCCTTCAGGAGGCGGCTAATGAAAAACTGTTTTTT. Its translation: CASSLQEAANEKLFF.

This sequence joins TRBV6-5 and TRBJ1-5; 11 nucleotides match TRBD1. Trimming at V came to 6 bases and at J to 4 bases, leaving 5 bases not matched to a gene. Germline CDR1 MNHEY, CDR2 SVGAGI. The length of the CDR3 is 15 residues. The CDR3 is CASSQDRGLNQPQHF. The CDR3 DNA sequence: TGTGCCAGCAGCCAGGACAGGGGGCTGAATCAGCCCCAGCATTTT.

This chain joins TRBV7-9 and TRBJ1-1; the D gene is possibly TRBD1 (6 bases). The CDR3 totals 14 residues. V gave up 4 bases and J gave up 2 bases, with 11 bases separating them. The germline V gene encodes CDR1 SEHNR and CDR2 FQNEAQ (reference sequence). CDR3 DNA sequence: TGTGCCAGCAGCTCGGGGGCGGAAAACACTGAAGCTTTCTTT. This encodes CASSSGAENTEAFF.

The chain joins TRBV14 to TRBJ1-2; D gene ambiguous. Germline CDR1 and CDR2: SGHDN and FVKESK. The CDR3 covers 16 residues. Trimming removed 0 bases from V and 2 bases from J, with 13 bases in between. The CDR3 sequence: CASSQERVHGNYGYTF. CDR3 DNA sequence: TGTGCCAGCAGCCAAGAACGAGTACACGGGAACTATGGCTACACCTTC.

This clonotype has ten or more counts. CDR3 coding DNA: TGCGCCAGCAGCCCCCACCAGGGGGGGACAGATACGCAGTATTTT. It specifies CASSPHQGGTDTQYF. The chain couples TRBV4-3 to TRBJ2-3; D is possibly TRBD1 or TRBD2 (7 bases each). Looked up from germline, CDR1 is LGHNA and CDR2 is YSLEER. V lost 4 bases and J 3 bases, leaving 14 bases between the germline ends. CDR3 length: 15 residues.

There are a few counts of this clonotype. The chain has TRBV19 and TRBJ1-1; TRBD1 might be the D (5 bases). Germline CDR1 reads LNHDA; CDR2 reads SQIVND (reference sequence). Trimming took 3 bases from V and 4 from J, leaving 15 bases between them. The CDR3 length is 15 residues. The CDR3 spells CASSIGRVGFTEAFF. In DNA form, the CDR3 reads TGTGCCAGTAGTATCGGCAGGGTAGGTTTCACTGAAGCTTTCTTT.

V usage is TRBV9 and J usage is TRBJ2-1; 8 bases map to TRBD2. Germline CDR1 and CDR2: SGDLS and YYNGEE. The CDR3 is 14 residues long. Trimming removed 0 bases from V and 10 bases from J; junction bases left unmatched: 6. The CDR3 loop is CASSVGSAGEEQFF. The CDR3 coding sequence is TGTGCCAGCAGCGTAGGGTCAGCGGGAGAAGAGCAGTTCTTC.